This TCR beta chain stems from a study of T cell responses to AZD1222 COVID-19 vaccine (dated by TCRdb to the early 2020s). In the study overall: A total of 233 trial participants underwent TCR sequencing, of whom about 200 had received two doses of AZD1222 and around 26 had received two doses of the MenACWY control vaccine. Trial participants were enrolled by age into subgroups of 18-55, 56-69 and 70-plus years, and roughly 150, 30 and 60 TCR-sequenced participants, respectively, were included in these subgroups.

CDR1 and CDR2, looked up from the germline V gene (reference sequence), are SGHKS and YYEKEE. The V and J ends are trimmed by 2 bases and 3 bases, leaving 6 bases between them. The CDR3 runs 12 residues from the cysteine to the phenylalanine. The only DNA kept is the CDR3, 36 bases in frame from the first base. On the study overall, not on this receptor specifically: Because no day 14 peak-response samples were available, the repertoires could be characterized only after the peak T cell response. Vaccine-associated CD4 TCRs spanned the whole spike protein, with dominant responses in regions 160-218 and 743-854. After two AZD1222 doses, spike-specific TCR breadth and depth were significantly higher than at day 0 and than in MenACWY recipients. In the small 56-69-year group, the increase in depth fell short of significance, most likely because of low power. Conclusions about previously exposed vaccinees are limited, since just five to seven AZD1222 recipients were seropositive for SARS-CoV-2 at baseline. Most participants were white British and females outnumbered males, and the authors suggested that clonal diversity may have been underestimated. Reportedly, close to half of the unique spike-specific TCRs recognized epitopes lying outside the regions that are mutated in the B.1.351 and B.1.1.7 variants.

The time point label, read with the paper, signifies: about 28 days (+/-7) after the second vaccine dose. The treatment or condition label corresponds to: meningococcal conjugate vaccine given as trial control. Samples from vaccinated people were obtained from the UK trials COV001 and COV002, which included a single-blind randomized controlled phase 2/3 trial of AZD1222 (ChAdOx1 nCoV-19) in healthy adults. For TCRbeta chain sequencing, PBMC samples from trial participants were taken at day 0 and at day 28 after the second dose. The CDR3 regions of human TCRbeta chains were analyzed by immunosequencing. On the authors' methods: TCRs in the repertoires were compared against a reference library of SARS-CoV-2-specific TCRs that had been generated with the MIRA antigen-specificity platform. Breadth was defined as the fraction of unique TCRs that were SARS-CoV-2-associated, and depth was defined as the fraction of total T cells that were SARS-CoV-2-associated. Using the MIRA data, each spike-specific TCR was assigned both to the spike region to which the TCR was reactive and to a CD4 or CD8 class. Log10-transformed breadth and depth values were compared by one-way ANOVA with Sidak's multiple comparisons tests. TCRdb limited this immuneACCESS table to in-frame rearrangements with V and J called. A share of clones is missing; checked studies link under half to unresolved V genes, and the rest is unexplained. V, J and clone size derive from that table, while D and trimming were established from the DNA sequence. Recorded for this sample are 150,000 to 200,000 clones; around nine tenths of them occurred a single time. The top ten clonotypes cover approximately 4% of the sample.

In regard to this clone: Its antigen target is currently unknown. No base quality values were provided; no much bigger clone lies one nucleotide off.

The chain joins TRBV5-5 to TRBJ2-7; possibly the D gene is TRBD2, per 5 matching bases. The receptor was derived from an adult who received the MenACWY meningococcal vaccine as a control. The sample here was peripheral blood, taken 28 days after the second dose of the MenACWY control vaccine. The DNA sequence reads TGTGCCAGCAGCTTCGAGGGCTACGAGCAGTACTTC. Protein translation: CASSFEGYEQYF.